This T cell receptor (beta chain) appears in the sequencing data of a study of blood T cell repertoires in COVID-19. Sequenced by immunoSEQ multiplex PCR; TCRdb stores in-frame clones only, minus some. The top ten hold approximately 0.3% of the sample, which has some 700,000 clones, 80% to 90% seen once. CDR1 and CDR2 (germline): MNHEY, SVGEGT. V lost 6 bases and J lost 6; bases outside the gene matches: 9. The CDR3 spans 15 residues. The receptor was derived from a woman under 30 with acute or convalescent COVID-19. Sample: peripheral blood. V and J are TRBV6-2 or TRBV6-3 and TRBJ2-1, with TRBD2 matching 9 bases. CDR3 coding DNA: TGTGCCAGCAGCTCCCTGGCGGGGGGGCCCAATGAGCAGTTCTTC. This gives the protein CASSSLAGGPNEQFF.